One and the same sample provided the 15 T cell receptor beta chains below, sequenced in a study of shared clonotypes between healthy human individuals. Repertoires were generated with immunoSEQ multiplex PCR, while TCRdb's copy carries only in-frame clones and drops some. In the table there are roughly 1 million clones, approximately 76% of which are singletons. Sequenced material: memory CD4+ T cells sorted from blood. Subset in this sample: CD45RA-negative fraction. These receptors all come from a man between 18 and 29 years old in good health.

This clone appeared a few times. Other DNA sequences in this specimen translate into the identical CDR3. V gene TRBV2 combines with J gene TRBJ1-4; D is uncertain. CDR3 length: 12 amino acids. In germline, CDR1 is SNHLY, CDR2 FYNNEI. Trimming took 8 bases from V and 5 from J, leaving 9 bases between them. In DNA form, the CDR3 reads TGTGCCAGCCGTGGAGGAAATGAAAAACTGTTTTTT. It encodes CASRGGNEKLFF.

The rearrangement uses TRBV10-3 and TRBJ1-2; D is uncertain. V lost 5 bases and J lost 0, with 13 bases in between. The CDR3 sequence is 15 residues long. Germline V gene sequence: CDR1 ENHRY, CDR2 SYGVKD. CDR3 protein: CAISLGPSANYGYTF. CDR3 sequence (DNA): TGTGCCATCAGTCTAGGGCCCTCAGCTAACTATGGCTACACCTTC.

The chain employs TRBV30 and TRBJ2-1, with 8 nucleotides matching TRBD1. The CDR3 is 14 residues long. CDR1 GTSNPN and CDR2 SVGIG come from the germline V gene (reference sequence). V was clipped by 0 bases and J by 7 bases; unmatched bases: 5. In DNA, the CDR3 is TGTGCCTGGAGTGTCGGGACAGGCGTGAATGAGCAGTTCTTC. Translation: CAWSVGTGVNEQFF.

The chain joins TRBV6-5 to TRBJ1-2; TRBD1 might be the D (6 bases). The CDR3 loop spans 13 amino acids. V was trimmed by 5 bases and J by 7 bases, leaving 14 bases between them. Germline V gene sequence: CDR1 MNHEY, CDR2 SVGAGI. Here the CDR3 reads CASSQGGVGGYTF. The CDR3 DNA sequence: TGTGCCAGCAGTCAAGGGGGGGTTGGTGGCTACACCTTC.

The chain carries TRBV30 and TRBJ1-6; D gene uncertain. This CDR3 comprises 13 residues. Germline V gene lookup returns CDR1 GTSNPN and CDR2 SVGIG (reference sequence). Between the trimmed V and J ends, which lost 5 bases and 3 bases, there was a span of 8 bases. The CDR3 region is CAWSEVYNSPLHF. For the CDR3, the DNA is TGTGCCTGGTCGGAGGTCTATAATTCACCCCTCCACTTT.

V usage is TRBV19 and J usage is TRBJ1-5, with D perhaps TRBD1 (5 bases). V was shortened by 5 bases and J by 3 bases, with 26 bases between the two germline ends. CDR1 is LNHDA, CDR2 SQIVND, per germline (reference sequence). The length of the CDR3 is 19 residues. CDR3 loop: CASSVGRGRSLSSNQPQHF. DNA of the CDR3: TGTGCCAGTAGTGTCGGTCGGGGCAGGAGTTTAAGCTCCAATCAGCCCCAGCATTTT.

The rearrangement links TRBV18 to TRBJ1-6; tentative D call: TRBD1 (5 bases). Germline CDR1 is KGHSH and CDR2 is LQKENI. With 6 bases removed from V and 5 bases from J, the gap between germline ends came to 8 bases. The CDR3 sequence is 13 residues long. The CDR3 here is CASSPDNNSPLHF. The CDR3 bases are TGTGCCAGCTCTCCGGACAATAATTCACCCCTCCACTTT.

This chain links TRBV5-1 with TRBJ2-7; a weak D match, TRBD1 (7 bases). The V gene lost 2 bases and the J gene lost 5 bases, with 17 bases spanning the gap. CDR3 length equals 15 residues. CDR1 and CDR2 (germline): SGHRS, YFSETQ. Written as DNA, the CDR3 is TGCGCCAGCAGCTTCGTAGGAGGGACAGTTGACGAGCAGTACTTC. This codes for CASSFVGGTVDEQYF.

The V gene is TRBV14, the J gene TRBJ2-7, with 8 bases lining up with TRBD1. Germline values: CDR1 SGHDN, CDR2 FVKESK. J lost 0 bases, V lost 1 base, and 8 bases had no gene match. This CDR3 region has 17 residues. In DNA, the CDR3 is TGTGCCAGCAGCCAAGGCCTTCCGGGACAGGCCTCCTACGAGCAGTACTTC. Protein: CASSQGLPGQASYEQYF.

The chain carries TRBV29-1 and TRBJ2-7; 8 nucleotides match TRBD1. V lost 7 bases to trimming and J lost 5 bases; unmatched junction nucleotides: 13. CDR3 length equals 14 residues. CDR1 and CDR2 from the germline V gene are SQVTM and ANQGSEA. CDR3 coding DNA: TGCAGCGCCGAAGGGAGACAGGGGTTCAACGAGCAGTACTTC. Protein: CSAEGRQGFNEQYF.

The V and J genes are TRBV6-5 and TRBJ2-2; the D gene could be TRBD1 or TRBD2 (5 bases each). The ends were cut back, 3 bases at V and 6 bases at J, with 14 bases in the middle. This CDR3 has 15 amino acids. Looked up from germline, CDR1 is MNHEY and CDR2 is SVGAGI. In nucleotides, the CDR3 is TGTGCCAGCAGTTATCTGGGGGAACCCCCCGGGGAGCTGTTTTTT. It encodes CASSYLGEPPGELFF.

The V call is TRBV4-3, the J call TRBJ1-4; D uncertain. The V end was cut by 0 bases, the J end by 0 bases, with 8 bases between. Germline CDR1 and CDR2: LGHNA and YSLEER. The CDR3 loop spans 16 amino acids. CDR3: CASSQDFGATNEKLFF. CDR3 DNA: TGCGCCAGCAGCCAAGATTTCGGGGCAACTAATGAAAAACTGTTTTTT.

The V gene is TRBV5-4, the J gene TRBJ2-3; 10 bases match TRBD2. Germline V gives CDR1 SGHNT, CDR2 YYREEE (reference sequence). The junction had 8 bases not matched to a gene; V was cut back by 4 bases and J by 0 bases. The CDR3 consists of 17 residues. DNA for the CDR3: TGTGCCAGCAGCAAATACGCTAGCGGGAGTAGCACAGATACGCAGTATTTT. Translation: CASSKYASGSSTDTQYF.

V gene TRBV2 combines with J gene TRBJ2-5; D is perhaps TRBD2 (6 bases). The V end was cut by 6 bases, the J end by 5 bases, with 19 bases between. The germline V gene encodes CDR1 SNHLY and CDR2 FYNNEI. This CDR3 is built from 15 residues. CDR3 coding DNA: TGTGCCAGCAGCAGGTTGACTAGAGGGTCCGAGACCCAGTACTTC. It codes for CASSRLTRGSETQYF.

This clone was seen many times. V is TRBV6-7 and J is TRBJ2-7; 7 nucleotides agree with TRBD2. TRBV6-7 is an open reading frame whose function is uncertain. V lost 4 bases and J lost 0; bases outside the gene matches: 9. The CDR3 has 16 amino acids. This chain's CDR3 is CASSWPSGDRSYEQYF. The CDR3 DNA follows: TGTGCCAGCAGTTGGCCGAGCGGGGACCGCTCCTACGAGCAGTACTTC.